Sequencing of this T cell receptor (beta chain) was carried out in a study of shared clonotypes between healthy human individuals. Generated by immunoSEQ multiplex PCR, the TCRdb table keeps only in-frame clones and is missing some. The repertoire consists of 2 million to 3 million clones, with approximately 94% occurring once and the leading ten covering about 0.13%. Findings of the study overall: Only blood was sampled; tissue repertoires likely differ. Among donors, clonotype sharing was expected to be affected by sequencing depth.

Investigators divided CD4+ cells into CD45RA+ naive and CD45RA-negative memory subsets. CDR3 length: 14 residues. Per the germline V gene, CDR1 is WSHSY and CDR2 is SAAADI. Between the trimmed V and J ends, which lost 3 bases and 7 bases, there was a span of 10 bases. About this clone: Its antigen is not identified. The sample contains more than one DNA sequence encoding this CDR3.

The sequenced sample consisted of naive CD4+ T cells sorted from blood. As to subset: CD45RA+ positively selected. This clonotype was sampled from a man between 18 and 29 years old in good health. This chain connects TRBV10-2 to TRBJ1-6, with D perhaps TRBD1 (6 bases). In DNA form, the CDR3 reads TGCGCCAGCAGTGAACAGGGCGGGAATTCACCCCTCCACTTT. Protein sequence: CASSEQGGNSPLHF.